The entry below gives a single TCR beta chain sequence along with its context. Its antigen is still unknown. V shed 3 bases and J shed 6 bases, with 7 bases lying between them. This CDR3 spans 12 amino acids. The germline CDR1 and CDR2 sequences are MDHEN and SYDVKM. This record belongs to a study of T cell responses to AZD1222 COVID-19 vaccine. General observations from the study: Clonal diversity may have been underestimated in mostly white British donors.

The table came from immunoSEQ multiplex PCR; TCRdb's copy has only in-frame clones and leaves some out. The sample records around 140,000 clones, roughly 92% being singletons. This sample comprised peripheral blood, obtained on day 0 of AZD1222 vaccination. The chain joins TRBV28 to TRBJ2-3, with no clear D. This receptor was identified in an adult in good health. CDR3 nucleotide sequence: TGTGCCAGCAGTTTTAGTGGGGATACGCAGTATTTT. Its protein is CASSFSGDTQYF.